This T cell receptor (beta chain) was identified during a study of naive and memory T cell subsets. TCR cDNA received a 3' ligated oligonucleotide that carried a UMI. The CDR3 runs to 14 residues. Trimming shortened V by 4 bases and J by 9 bases, and 16 bases separated the two germline ends. Amplification of ligated cDNA took four PCR rounds with SP2 and nested alpha and beta constant primers. TCRdb independently ran MiXCR on the 5' RACE reads; one entry per CDR3 protein. The table records 50,000 or so distinct CDR3 sequences, 5.5% to 8.5% of them present only once. This clonotype has just a few counts.

This sequence joins TRBV12-3 or TRBV12-4 and TRBJ1-5; possibly TRBD1 for D (5 bases). The sequence was collected from a male donor in good health. Written as DNA, the CDR3 is TGTGCCAGCAGTTCAGGGTTCTCTGGGGGGCCCCAGCATTTT. This encodes CASSSGFSGGPQHF.